Listed below are T cell receptor beta chains from one sample, sequenced in a study of read filtering for tumor transcriptome and immune sequencing. MiXCR, applied by TCRdb to the reads, yields one record per CDR3 protein. Here the sample spans roughly 49,000 distinct CDR3 sequences, less than 20% being singletons. The sample comprised a population of CD138-negative cells sorted from bone marrow. Receptors originate from a donor at least 40 years old with multiple myeloma. The CDR3 runs from the conserved cysteine through the conserved F or W. Each record gives: J gene, D gene, V gene, clone size, CDR3 protein, CDR3 DNA. The D gene is left open where the match is weak. Clone size appears in some rows only: once, few, many, or a class for an expanded clone.

>TRBJ2-5|TRBD2|TRBV20-1|many
CSAKKLAGGGETQYF
TGCAGTGCTAAAAAACTAGCGGGAGGTGGCGAGACCCAGTACTTC
>TRBJ2-1|.|TRBV6-1|many
CASSAQFNEQFF
TGTGCCAGCAGTGCCCAATTCAATGAGCAGTTCTTC
>TRBJ2-2|.|TRBV5-1|few
CASSTGLNTGELFF
TGCGCCAGCAGTACCGGATTGAACACCGGGGAGCTGTTTTTT
>TRBJ1-2|TRBD1|TRBV7-9|.
CASSYQGQARFDYTF
TGCGCCAGCAGCTACCAGGGACAGGCCCGTTTTGACTACACCTTC
>TRBJ1-1|.|TRBV28|.
CASRKTRNTEAFF
TGTGCCAGCAGGAAAACACGGAACACTGAAGCTTTCTTT
>TRBJ1-1|.|TRBV12-3/TRBV12-4|many
CASSGMNTEAFF
TGTGCCAGCAGTGGTATGAACACTGAAGCTTTCTTT
>TRBJ2-3|.|TRBV5-1|.
CAGSTLAVSSTATQYF
TGCGCCGGCAGCACCCTAGCAGTATCTAGCACAGCTACGCAGTATTTT
>TRBJ2-3|TRBD2|TRBV5-4|.
CASSLDVLAGGDTQYF
TGTGCCAGCAGCTTGGATGTCCTAGCGGGAGGAGATACGCAGTATTTT
>TRBJ2-5|TRBD2|TRBV19|.
CASSVWTSQETQYF
TGTGCCAGTAGTGTGTGGACTAGTCAAGAGACCCAGTACTTC
>TRBJ2-7|.|TRBV9|many
CASSPGTSGEQYF
TGTGCCAGCAGCCCGGGGACATCGGGGGAGCAGTACTTC
>TRBJ1-2|.|TRBV11-3|many
CASSPIYTNYGYTF
TGTGCCAGCAGCCCGATCTACACTAACTATGGCTACACCTTC
>TRBJ2-2|.|TRBV4-3|few
CASSQEAKNTGELFF
TGCGCCAGCAGCCAAGAGGCCAAGAACACCGGGGAGCTGTTTTTT
>TRBJ2-1|.|TRBV6-4|many
CASPEGPNNEQFF
TGTGCCAGCCCGGAGGGGCCTAACAATGAGCAGTTCTTC
>TRBJ2-3|TRBD2|TRBV2|many
CASRETSGSADTQYF
TGTGCCAGCCGGGAGACTAGCGGGAGTGCAGATACGCAGTATTTT
>TRBJ2-1|TRBD1|TRBV29-1|many
CSVEAPGTADGEQFF
TGCAGCGTTGAAGCCCCCGGGACAGCCGACGGTGAGCAGTTCTTC
>TRBJ2-1|TRBD2|TRBV5-1|many
CASSEAPPRAGGLLSYNEQFF
TGCGCCAGCAGCGAAGCCCCCCCCCGCGCGGGAGGATTATTGTCCTACAATGAGCAGTTCTTC
>TRBJ2-2|.|TRBV29-1|.
CSVDRGAGELFF
TGCAGCGTTGATAGAGGAGCCGGGGAGCTGTTTTTT
>TRBJ1-2|TRBD1|TRBV2|many
CASSEVRDRGHNGYTF
TGTGCCAGCAGTGAAGTAAGGGACAGGGGGCATAACGGCTACACCTTC
>TRBJ2-1|TRBD2|TRBV6-1|many
CASSPGSGRATPNEQFF
TGTGCCAGCAGCCCGGGGAGCGGGAGGGCCACCCCCAATGAGCAGTTCTTC
>TRBJ2-3|TRBD2|TRBV4-1|many
CASSQDRGASGSPDTQYF
TGCGCCAGCAGCCAAGATCGCGGGGCTAGCGGGAGCCCAGATACGCAGTATTTT
>TRBJ1-2|TRBD1|TRBV28|many
CASSLSGQAVNYGYTF
TGTGCCAGCAGTCTCTCAGGACAGGCGGTAAACTATGGCTACACCTTC
>TRBJ1-2|.|TRBV29-1|many
CSVPAGSSGYTF
TGCAGCGTTCCCGCAGGTAGTTCTGGCTACACCTTC
>TRBJ2-5|TRBD2|TRBV7-2|many
CASSSGTRTETQYF
TGTGCCAGCAGCTCCGGGACTAGAACAGAGACCCAGTACTTC
>TRBJ2-3|TRBD2|TRBV28|many
CASSYTLAEPTDTQYF
TGTGCCAGCAGTTATACCCTAGCGGAGCCCACAGATACGCAGTATTTT
>TRBJ1-6|.|TRBV12-3/TRBV12-4|.
CASSSTGNSSLHF
TGTGCCAGCAGCTCGACGGGAAATTCATCCCTCCACTTT
>TRBJ2-5|.|TRBV12-3/TRBV12-4|.
CASSPGWGGQETQYF
TGTGCCAGTAGTCCCGGATGGGGCGGACAAGAGACCCAGTACTTC
>TRBJ1-2|.|TRBV10-2|many
CASSVGRNYGYTF
TGCGCCAGCAGTGTGGGGAGGAACTATGGCTACACCTTC
>TRBJ1-1|.|TRBV30|few
CAWSRGGGYGEAFF
TGTGCCTGGAGTCGCGGAGGGGGGTACGGCGAAGCTTTCTTT
>TRBJ1-2|TRBD1|TRBV10-3|few
CAISDTDRGFNYGYTF
TGTGCCATCAGTGACACCGACAGGGGGTTTAACTATGGCTACACCTTC
>TRBJ2-3|.|TRBV29-1|few
CSVEDGVSGSTDTQYF
TGCAGCGTTGAAGATGGGGTTAGCGGTAGCACAGATACGCAGTATTTT
>TRBJ2-3|.|TRBV6-2/TRBV6-3|few
CASSYLAHTQYF
TGTGCCAGCAGTTACCTAGCGCATACGCAGTATTTT
>TRBJ2-2|TRBD2|TRBV20-1|many
CSARDPTSPGELFF
TGCAGTGCTAGAGATCCGACTAGCCCCGGGGAGCTGTTTTTT
>TRBJ1-2|.|TRBV20-1|.
CSARDSSRYGYTF
TGCAGTGCTAGAGACAGTTCTCGGTATGGCTACACCTTC
>TRBJ2-3|TRBD2|TRBV27|.
CASSPLLADYTDTQYF
TGTGCCAGCAGTCCGTTACTAGCGGACTATACAGATACGCAGTATTTT
>TRBJ2-1|TRBD2|TRBV20-1|many
CSAAPSGRRDEQFF
TGCAGTGCTGCGCCTAGCGGGAGGAGGGATGAGCAGTTCTTC
>TRBJ1-1|.|TRBV5-1|many
CASSLALKNTEAFF
TGCGCCAGCAGCTTGGCCTTGAAGAACACTGAAGCTTTCTTT
>TRBJ2-1|TRBD1|TRBV6-2/TRBV6-3|many
CATYSGTGENEQFF
TGTGCCACTTACTCCGGGACAGGGGAGAATGAGCAGTTCTTC
>TRBJ2-1|TRBD1|TRBV28|many
CASSSGTGATYNEQFF
TGTGCCAGCAGCTCCGGGACAGGGGCTACCTACAATGAGCAGTTCTTC
>TRBJ2-5|TRBD1|TRBV7-9|.
CASSLDRGPETQYF
TGTGCCAGCAGCTTAGACAGGGGCCCAGAGACCCAGTACTTC